Listed below are T cell receptor beta chains from one sample, sequenced in a study of T cells in tuberculosis. Sequencing was performed with immunoSEQ multiplex PCR; in TCRdb, only in-frame clones are kept and a portion is missing. The table records nearly 60,000 clones, approximately 85% of them present only once. Specimen: CD1b-GMM tetramer-negative cells sorted from PBMCs. The origin of the receptors is an adult woman with latent tuberculosis. The CDR3 runs from the conserved cysteine through the conserved F or W. D genes are given only for firm matches. Clone size is given for some rows only: seen once, a few or many times, or a class if the clone is expanded.

V	D	J	size	DNA	CDR3
TRBV19	TRBD1	TRBJ1-6	NA	TGTGCCAGTAAGGGACAGAGGAATTCACCCCTCCACTTT	CASKGQRNSPLHF
TRBV7-2	TRBD1	TRBJ1-1	once	TGTGCCAGCAGCTTGACAGGGGGGAAAGCTTTCTTT	CASSLTGGKAFF
TRBV28	NA	TRBJ1-1	NA	TGTGCCAGCAGTTTTAAGAGATACACTGAAGCTTTCTTT	CASSFKRYTEAFF
TRBV4-1	TRBD1	TRBJ1-1	NA	TGCGCCAGCAGCCAAGTTGCAGGACAGGGAGACACTGAAGCTTTCTTT	CASSQVAGQGDTEAFF
TRBV25-1	TRBD2	TRBJ2-1	NA	TGTGCCAGCGGTATCTTGCGGGGGGTGGACAATGAGCAGTTCTTC	CASGILRGVDNEQFF
TRBV6-5	NA	TRBJ1-4	NA	TGTGCCAGCAGTTACTCGCGGACATCCGGTGAAAAACTGTTTTTT	CASSYSRTSGEKLFF
TRBV11-2	NA	TRBJ1-2	once	TGTGCCAGCAGCTTAGATCGGGTAGGCGGCTACACCTTC	CASSLDRVGGYTF
TRBV5-1	NA	TRBJ1-6	NA	TGCGCCAGCAGCTTCGAGGATTCACCCCTCCACTTT	CASSFEDSPLHF
TRBV7-2	TRBD1	TRBJ2-5	NA	TGTGCCAGCAGCAACCCGGACAGGGAAGAGACCCAGTACTTC	CASSNPDREETQYF
TRBV9	NA	TRBJ1-1	once	TGTGCCAGCAGCAACTCCCCTGGGGGGGTCGCTTTCTTT	CASSNSPGGVAFF
TRBV27	NA	TRBJ2-7	NA	TGTGCCAGCGTTCAATTTAACCCCTACGAGCAGTACTTC	CASVQFNPYEQYF
TRBV5-1	NA	TRBJ1-1	NA	TGCGCCAGCAGCTCCAGGGCAGACACTGAAGCTTTCTTT	CASSSRADTEAFF
TRBV27	NA	TRBJ1-5	NA	TGTGCCAGCAGCCCCGTTTGGAGCGATGGTCAGCCCCAGCATTTT	CASSPVWSDGQPQHF
TRBV6-5	NA	TRBJ1-1	NA	TGTGCCAGCAGTTATTTCAGGGGAACCACTGAAGCTTTCTTT	CASSYFRGTTEAFF
TRBV4-3	NA	TRBJ2-7	NA	TGCGCCAGCAGCCAAGATGCAAGCGGCGAGCAGTACTTC	CASSQDASGEQYF
TRBV18	NA	TRBJ1-4	few	TGTGCCAGCTCACCAGGCAGGGGTAACGAAAAACTGTTTTTT	CASSPGRGNEKLFF